These T cell receptor beta chains were read from a single sample in a study of CD8+ T cells in alopecia areata. The repertoire was sequenced with immunoSEQ multiplex PCR; TCRdb's copy has only in-frame clones and lacks some. Of about 120,000 clones listed, about 50% are singletons. This specimen consisted of CD8+ T cells sorted from blood, obtained at week 0. The receptors originated from a human donor with alopecia areata. The CDR3 runs from the conserved cysteine through the conserved F or W. The D gene is left open where the match is weak. Clone sizes are given selectively: once, few, many, or a class where the clone is expanded.

J: TRBJ2-2; V: TRBV5-4; size: NA; D: NA; CDR3: CASSLKGTNTGELFF; DNA: TGTGCCAGCAGCCTCAAGGGGACGAACACCGGGGAGCTGTTTTTT
J: TRBJ2-1; V: TRBV2; size: NA; D: TRBD2; CDR3: CASSFGLAGGDEQFF; DNA: TGTGCCAGCAGCTTCGGACTAGCGGGCGGGGATGAGCAGTTCTTC
J: TRBJ2-7; V: TRBV19; size: few; D: NA; CDR3: CASSTRETYEQYF; DNA: TGTGCCAGTAGTACCCGGGAAACCTACGAGCAGTACTTC
J: TRBJ2-7; V: TRBV9; size: NA; D: TRBD2; CDR3: CASSPRAGGTYEQYF; DNA: TGTGCCAGCAGCCCCCGAGCGGGGGGAACCTACGAGCAGTACTTC
J: TRBJ2-5; V: TRBV6-5; size: few; D: TRBD2; CDR3: CASCFAGGETQYF; DNA: TGTGCCAGCTGCTTTGCGGGAGGAGAGACCCAGTACTTC
J: TRBJ2-5; V: TRBV5-1; size: NA; D: NA; CDR3: CASSNGGVRQETQYF; DNA: TGCGCCAGCAGCAACGGAGGGGTTAGGCAAGAGACCCAGTACTTC
J: TRBJ2-7; V: TRBV4-1; size: once; D: NA; CDR3: CASSPANGSSYEQYF; DNA: TGCGCCAGCAGCCCGGCGAATGGGAGTTCCTACGAGCAGTACTTC
J: TRBJ2-7; V: TRBV7-8; size: NA; D: TRBD1; CDR3: CASSLVDRAYEQYF; DNA: TGTGCCAGCAGCTTAGTGGACAGGGCCTACGAGCAGTACTTC
J: TRBJ2-7; V: TRBV30; size: NA; D: NA; CDR3: CAWTGFNEQYF; DNA: TGTGCCTGGACAGGGTTCAACGAGCAGTACTTC
J: TRBJ2-1; V: TRBV6-5; size: NA; D: NA; CDR3: CASSHGGGIDEQFF; DNA: TGTGCCAGCAGCCATGGAGGAGGGATCGATGAGCAGTTCTTC
J: TRBJ2-3; V: TRBV9; size: NA; D: NA; CDR3: CASTSSSGSAKHLRRDTQYF; DNA: TGTGCCAGCACCTCGTCGAGTGGGTCAGCCAAACATCTAAGGCGAGATACGCAGTATTTT
J: TRBJ1-2; V: TRBV6-6; size: NA; D: TRBD1; CDR3: CASRDRINYGYTF; DNA: TGTGCCAGCAGGGACAGGATTAACTATGGCTACACCTTC
J: TRBJ1-1; V: TRBV27; size: NA; D: TRBD1; CDR3: CASSLWDRGVTEAFF; DNA: TGTGCCAGCAGTTTATGGGACAGGGGGGTCACTGAAGCTTTCTTT
J: TRBJ2-1; V: TRBV30; size: NA; D: NA; CDR3: CAWSYGGNEQFF; DNA: TGTGCCTGGAGCTACGGGGGCAATGAGCAGTTCTTC
J: TRBJ2-5; V: TRBV7-8; size: few; D: TRBD2; CDR3: CASSPRLAGVVETQYF; DNA: TGTGCCAGCAGCCCCAGACTAGCGGGGGTGGTAGAGACCCAGTACTTC
J: TRBJ2-4; V: TRBV15; size: NA; D: NA; CDR3: CASAGTDPGDIQYF; DNA: TGTGCCAGCGCGGGGACCGACCCGGGAGACATTCAGTACTTC
J: TRBJ2-4; V: TRBV27; size: NA; D: TRBD1; CDR3: CASSPLGQGAKNIQYF; DNA: TGTGCCAGCAGTCCCCTGGGACAGGGAGCCAAAAACATTCAGTACTTC
J: TRBJ2-7; V: TRBV30; size: NA; D: NA; CDR3: CAWSVKGYEQYF; DNA: TGTGCCTGGAGTGTTAAAGGTTACGAGCAGTACTTC
J: TRBJ1-5; V: TRBV4-3; size: NA; D: NA; CDR3: CASSQDEGGSNQPQHF; DNA: TGCGCCAGCAGCCAAGATGAGGGCGGGAGCAATCAGCCCCAGCATTTT
J: TRBJ2-7; V: TRBV6-5; size: once; D: NA; CDR3: CASSYRGRADSYEQYF; DNA: TGTGCCAGCAGTTACAGGGGGAGGGCGGACTCCTACGAGCAGTACTTC
J: TRBJ1-5; V: TRBV29-1; size: few; D: TRBD1; CDR3: CSVGQGSSEEPQHF; DNA: TGCAGCGTTGGACAGGGGTCCTCCGAAGAGCCCCAGCATTTT
J: TRBJ1-2; V: TRBV9; size: NA; D: NA; CDR3: CASSVDGGAAYGYTF; DNA: TGTGCCAGCAGCGTAGACGGAGGGGCGGCCTATGGCTACACCTTC
J: TRBJ2-7; V: TRBV5-1; size: NA; D: NA; CDR3: CASSLAPGAPYEQYF; DNA: TGCGCCAGCAGCTTGGCCCCGGGGGCCCCCTACGAGCAGTACTTC
J: TRBJ1-1; V: TRBV29-1; size: few; D: NA; CDR3: CSVLGGRTEAFF; DNA: TGCAGCGTTCTCGGGGGGCGGACTGAAGCTTTCTTT
J: TRBJ2-7; V: TRBV9; size: NA; D: TRBD2; CDR3: CASSPSGGTSYEQYF; DNA: TGTGCCAGCAGCCCGAGCGGGGGCACCTCCTACGAGCAGTACTTC
J: TRBJ1-1; V: TRBV11-2; size: many; D: NA; CDR3: CASSSMGNTEAFF; DNA: TGTGCCAGCAGCTCGATGGGGAACACTGAAGCTTTCTTT
J: TRBJ2-7; V: TRBV7-3; size: few; D: NA; CDR3: CASSPIGGYEQYF; DNA: TGTGCCAGCAGTCCTATCGGAGGGTACGAGCAGTACTTC
J: TRBJ1-2; V: TRBV6-5; size: NA; D: TRBD1; CDR3: CACRGQGYGYTF; DNA: TGTGCGTGTAGGGGACAGGGCTATGGCTACACCTTC
J: TRBJ2-1; V: TRBV7-9; size: NA; D: TRBD1; CDR3: CASSLVGQGAYNEQFF; DNA: TGTGCCAGCAGCTTAGTTGGACAGGGGGCCTACAATGAGCAGTTCTTC
J: TRBJ1-6; V: TRBV15; size: NA; D: NA; CDR3: CATSRTPLGNSPLHF; DNA: TGTGCCACCAGCAGGACCCCCCTCGGTAATTCACCCCTCCACTTT
J: TRBJ1-5; V: TRBV30; size: NA; D: NA; CDR3: CAWSDWNNQPQHF; DNA: TGTGCCTGGAGTGATTGGAACAATCAGCCCCAGCATTTT
J: TRBJ2-7; V: TRBV30; size: NA; D: NA; CDR3: CAWSVSDYEQYF; DNA: TGTGCCTGGAGTGTGTCGGATTACGAGCAGTACTTC
J: TRBJ2-5; V: TRBV15; size: once; D: TRBD2; CDR3: CATSRDPQLAGDQETQYF; DNA: TGTGCCACCAGCAGAGATCCCCAACTAGCGGGGGACCAAGAGACCCAGTACTTC
J: TRBJ1-1; V: TRBV30; size: NA; D: NA; CDR3: CAWSVVGLRAFF; DNA: TGTGCCTGGAGTGTAGTTGGACTCAGAGCTTTCTTT
J: TRBJ2-1; V: TRBV30; size: NA; D: NA; CDR3: CAWSHPESSYNEQFF; DNA: TGTGCCTGGAGTCACCCCGAGAGCTCCTACAATGAGCAGTTCTTC
J: TRBJ2-1; V: TRBV4-3; size: NA; D: TRBD1; CDR3: CASSPTRGDRAYNEQFF; DNA: TGCGCCAGCAGCCCCACAAGGGGGGACAGGGCATACAATGAGCAGTTCTTC
J: TRBJ2-2; V: TRBV2; size: NA; D: NA; CDR3: CASLPRGPANTGELFF; DNA: TGTGCCAGCCTGCCGAGAGGCCCCGCGAACACCGGGGAGCTGTTTTTT
J: TRBJ2-2; V: TRBV12-5; size: few; D: NA; CDR3: CASGDGRLELFF; DNA: TGTGCTAGTGGTGACGGAAGATTGGAGCTGTTTTTT
J: TRBJ1-1; V: TRBV11-2; size: few; D: NA; CDR3: CASSLGASVNTEAFF; DNA: TGTGCCAGCAGCTTAGGTGCCTCAGTGAACACTGAAGCTTTCTTT
J: TRBJ1-1; V: TRBV19; size: NA; D: NA; CDR3: CASIDGGAGTEAFF; DNA: TGTGCCAGTATTGATGGGGGCGCGGGGACTGAAGCTTTCTTT
J: TRBJ1-6; V: TRBV30; size: once; D: NA; CDR3: CAWSDTENSPLHF; DNA: TGTGCCTGGAGTGACACCGAGAATTCACCCCTCCACTTT
J: TRBJ1-1; V: TRBV2; size: NA; D: NA; CDR3: CASSARDENTEAFF; DNA: TGTGCCAGCAGTGCAAGGGACGAAAACACTGAAGCTTTCTTT
J: TRBJ2-7; V: TRBV30; size: few; D: NA; CDR3: CAWSVQGSSEQYF; DNA: TGTGCCTGGAGTGTACAGGGATCCTCCGAGCAGTACTTC
J: TRBJ2-7; V: TRBV30; size: NA; D: TRBD1; CDR3: CAWNLQGIPYEQYF; DNA: TGTGCCTGGAACCTACAGGGGATCCCCTACGAGCAGTACTTC
J: TRBJ1-2; V: TRBV27; size: few; D: NA; CDR3: CASSLHSGNYGYTF; DNA: TGTGCCAGCAGTCTCCACTCAGGAAACTATGGCTACACCTTC
J: TRBJ1-6; V: TRBV7-8; size: NA; D: NA; CDR3: CASSPFDSDNSPLHF; DNA: TGTGCCAGCAGCCCATTCGACAGCGATAATTCACCCCTCCACTTT
J: TRBJ1-2; V: TRBV1; size: NA; D: NA; CDR3: CTSSQEPRADYHCGYTF; DNA: NA
J: TRBJ2-4; V: TRBV19; size: NA; D: NA; CDR3: CASSIIGGQWDF; DNA: TGTGCCAGTAGTATAATTGGGGGACAATGGGACTTC
J: TRBJ2-1; V: TRBV27; size: NA; D: NA; CDR3: CASSLTGSEQFF; DNA: TGTGCCAGCAGTTTAACGGGGAGTGAGCAGTTCTTC
J: TRBJ2-4; V: TRBV5-4; size: few; D: TRBD1; CDR3: CASSTWDRSQNIQYF; DNA: TGTGCCAGCAGCACCTGGGACAGATCCCAAAACATTCAGTACTTC
J: TRBJ2-5; V: TRBV13; size: few; D: NA; CDR3: CASTGRQDQETQYF; DNA: TGTGCCAGTACGGGACGACAGGACCAAGAGACCCAGTACTTC
J: TRBJ1-1; V: TRBV10-3; size: few; D: TRBD1; CDR3: CAITMDRADAEAFF; DNA: TGTGCCATCACTATGGACAGGGCGGATGCTGAAGCTTTCTTT
J: TRBJ1-1; V: TRBV27; size: NA; D: NA; CDR3: CASFRSAFEAFF; DNA: TGTGCCAGCTTTAGATCGGCCTTTGAAGCTTTCTTT
J: TRBJ1-1; V: TRBV7-3; size: NA; D: NA; CDR3: CASSLQENTEAFF; DNA: TGTGCCAGCAGCTTACAGGAGAACACTGAAGCTTTCTTT
J: TRBJ1-5; V: TRBV5-6; size: NA; D: NA; CDR3: CASSLAANQPQHF; DNA: TGTGCCAGCAGCTTGGCCGCGAATCAGCCCCAGCATTTT
J: TRBJ1-6; V: TRBV19; size: few; D: NA; CDR3: CASRDTNSPLHF; DNA: TGTGCCAGCCGGGACACCAATTCACCCCTCCACTTT
J: TRBJ2-7; V: TRBV18; size: NA; D: NA; CDR3: CASSPTESYEQYF; DNA: TGTGCCAGCTCACCGACAGAATCCTACGAGCAGTACTTC